This paragraph covers one TCR beta chain sequence. As originally analysed: Counts of nucleated cells, estimated from reference gene primer amplification, were obtained. TCRdb's copy holds only in-frame clones and misses some; the assay was immunoSEQ multiplex PCR. The DNA was the basis for D and trimming; V, J and clone size are from that table. The table includes 50,000 to 80,000 clones, around 84% detected once. The data were taken from a study of blood T cell repertoires in COVID-19. Overall study context: COVID-19 samples collected from the United States, Italy and Spain covered acute and convalescent phases. T cells, B-cell-depleted T cells, or PBMCs provided the cDNA or gDNA that served as material.

Germline assignment: CDR1 LNHDA and CDR2 SQIVND (reference sequence). The CDR3 has 16 amino acids. With V trimmed by 6 bases and J by 1 base, 7 bases remained unmatched. Sequenced material: peripheral blood. V gene TRBV19 combines with J gene TRBJ2-1; 9 bases align to TRBD2. The sequence derives from a man aged 45-60 years with active COVID-19. Here the CDR3 reads CASRALAGSSYNEQFF. Here the CDR3 DNA reads TGTGCCAGTAGGGCTCTAGCGGGGAGTTCCTACAATGAGCAGTTCTTC.